This TCR beta chain was identified in a study of OX40 agonist ivuxolimab in advanced cancers. As for the study in general: Enrollees could have had prior anti-PD-1, anti-PD-L1 or anti-CTLA-4 therapy, which approximately 38% had received. One patient with hepatocellular carcinoma and two with cutaneous melanoma, three in all, had partial responses.

Profiled with immunoSEQ multiplex PCR; TCRdb holds only in-frame clones, not every one. The data contain about 16,000 clones, 86% of them singletons. V was pared by 3 bases and J by 0 bases, with 9 bases between. Germline CDR1 reads LNHDA; CDR2 reads SQIVND (reference sequence). This CDR3 comprises 15 residues. This sample comprised CD4+ or CD8+ T cells sorted from blood, obtained in a trial of the OX40 agonist ivuxolimab. The V and J genes are TRBV19 and TRBJ1-5; D remains unclear. The receptor's source is an adult with an advanced solid tumor such as melanoma, head and neck, liver or kidney cancer. CDR3 nucleotide sequence: TGTGCCAGTAGTATGACCTTCAATAGCAATCAGCCCCAGCATTTT. Protein product: CASSMTFNSNQPQHF.